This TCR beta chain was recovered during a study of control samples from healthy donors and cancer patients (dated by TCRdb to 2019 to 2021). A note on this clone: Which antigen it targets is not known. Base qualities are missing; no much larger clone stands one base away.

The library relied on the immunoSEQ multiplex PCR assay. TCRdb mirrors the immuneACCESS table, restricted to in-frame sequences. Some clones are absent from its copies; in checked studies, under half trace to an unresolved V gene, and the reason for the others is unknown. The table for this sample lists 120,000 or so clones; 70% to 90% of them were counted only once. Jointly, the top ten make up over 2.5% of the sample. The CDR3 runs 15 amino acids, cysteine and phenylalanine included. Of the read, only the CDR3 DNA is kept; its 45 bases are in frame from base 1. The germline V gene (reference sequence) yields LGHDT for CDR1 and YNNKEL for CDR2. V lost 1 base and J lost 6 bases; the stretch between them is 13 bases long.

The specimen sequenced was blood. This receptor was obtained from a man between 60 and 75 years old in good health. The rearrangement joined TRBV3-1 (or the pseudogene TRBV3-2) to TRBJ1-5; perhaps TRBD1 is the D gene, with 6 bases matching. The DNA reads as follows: TGTGCCAGCAGCCAAGTTTCAGGGGCGGGTCAGCCCCAGCATTTT. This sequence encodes CASSQVSGAGQPQHF.